Below, 8 T cell receptor beta chains from the same sample are listed, as sequenced in a study of graft-versus-host responses after intestinal transplantation. Using immunoSEQ multiplex PCR, the repertoire was profiled, and TCRdb retains in-frame clones only, with some absent. The data show over 100,000 clones, just under 95% seen once. These receptors have no identified antigens. The sequences come from unstimulated CD4+ T cells sorted from spleen or lymph node cells, collected before intestinal transplant. These receptors were taken from a human donor who received an intestinal transplant.

This chain links TRBV30 with TRBJ1-5; D ambiguous. CDR1 is GTSNPN and CDR2 is SVGIG in the germline V gene (reference sequence). Trimming stripped 1 base from V and 7 bases from J, with 11 bases between. The CDR3 runs to 13 residues. CDR3 bases: TGTGCCTGGAGTGAGATCGCCGGGCAGCCCCAGCATTTT. Translation gives CAWSEIAGQPQHF.

The V and J genes are TRBV18 and TRBJ2-2, with D uncertain. Germline V gene data show CDR1 as KGHSH and CDR2 as LQKENI. This CDR3 is built from 12 residues. Trimming stripped 6 bases from V and 4 bases from J, with 6 bases between. CDR3 sequence (DNA): TGTGCCAGCTCGCCTGGCACCGGGGAGCTGTTTTTT. It yields the protein CASSPGTGELFF. Together with reference TRBV18 and TRBJ2-2, the CDR3 gives the full variable domain: NAGVMQNPRHLVRRRGQEARLRCSPMKGHSHVYWYRQLPEEGLKFMVYLQKENIIDESGMPKERFSAEFPKEGPSILRIQQVVRGDSAAYFCASSPGTGELFFGEGSRLTVL.

The chain combines TRBV6-7 with TRBJ2-1, with 10 bases fitting TRBD2. TRBV6-7 falls under the ORF class, with uncertain function. The trim removed 0 bases at V and 9 bases at J, leaving 8 bases unmatched. CDR3 size: 16 residues. CDR3 residues: CASSYSSGRAVVEQFF. The CDR3 DNA sequence: TGTGCCAGCAGTTACTCGAGCGGGAGGGCCGTGGTTGAGCAGTTCTTC.

V usage is TRBV7-9 and J usage is TRBJ2-3; 9 bases are a match to TRBD2. V shed 5 bases, J shed 6 bases, and the junction held 6 bases outside the gene matches. Germline lookup yields CDR1 SEHNR and CDR2 FQNEAQ (reference sequence). CDR3 length: 14 residues. The CDR3 region has the DNA TGTGCCAGCAGCCCCAGCGGGAGGTGGGATACGCAGTATTTT. Translated, it gives CASSPSGRWDTQYF.

This chain connects TRBV7-9 to TRBJ1-1; D is undetermined. The CDR3 sequence is 11 residues long. Trimming pared 5 bases from V and 8 bases from J, leaving 9 bases between. Germline assignment: CDR1 SEHNR and CDR2 FQNEAQ (reference sequence). CDR3: CASSRREEAFF. The CDR3 region has the DNA TGTGCCAGCAGCCGCCGGGAAGAAGCTTTCTTT.

The chain is built from TRBV21-1 and TRBJ1-5. TRBV21-1 constitutes a pseudogene. The CDR3 extends over 15 amino acids. CDR3 nucleotide sequence: TGTGCCAGCAGCAAATCGGGGGGTAGCAATCAGCCCCAGCATTTT. It specifies CASSKSGGSNQPQHF.

This chain connects TRBV28 to TRBJ2-1; 9 nucleotides line up with TRBD2. V shed 5 bases and J 3 bases; nucleotides not matched to a gene: 8. This CDR3 is built from 16 residues. The germline CDR1 and CDR2 sequences are MDHEN and SYDVKM. Written as DNA, the CDR3 is TGTGCCAGCAGTCCCCTGACTAGCGGAGACTACAATGAGCAGTTCTTC. Translated, it gives CASSPLTSGDYNEQFF.

This clone occurred once. The V and J genes are TRBV19 and TRBJ2-7; D might be TRBD1 or TRBD2, each matching 5 bases. The CDR3 sequence is 14 residues long. Trimming pared 5 bases from V and 4 bases from J, leaving 15 bases between. Germline CDR1 LNHDA, CDR2 SQIVND (reference sequence). The CDR3 DNA follows: TGTGCCAGTAGTGAGGGGTTTGGACCTTACGAGCAGTACTTC. Translating it yields CASSEGFGPYEQYF.